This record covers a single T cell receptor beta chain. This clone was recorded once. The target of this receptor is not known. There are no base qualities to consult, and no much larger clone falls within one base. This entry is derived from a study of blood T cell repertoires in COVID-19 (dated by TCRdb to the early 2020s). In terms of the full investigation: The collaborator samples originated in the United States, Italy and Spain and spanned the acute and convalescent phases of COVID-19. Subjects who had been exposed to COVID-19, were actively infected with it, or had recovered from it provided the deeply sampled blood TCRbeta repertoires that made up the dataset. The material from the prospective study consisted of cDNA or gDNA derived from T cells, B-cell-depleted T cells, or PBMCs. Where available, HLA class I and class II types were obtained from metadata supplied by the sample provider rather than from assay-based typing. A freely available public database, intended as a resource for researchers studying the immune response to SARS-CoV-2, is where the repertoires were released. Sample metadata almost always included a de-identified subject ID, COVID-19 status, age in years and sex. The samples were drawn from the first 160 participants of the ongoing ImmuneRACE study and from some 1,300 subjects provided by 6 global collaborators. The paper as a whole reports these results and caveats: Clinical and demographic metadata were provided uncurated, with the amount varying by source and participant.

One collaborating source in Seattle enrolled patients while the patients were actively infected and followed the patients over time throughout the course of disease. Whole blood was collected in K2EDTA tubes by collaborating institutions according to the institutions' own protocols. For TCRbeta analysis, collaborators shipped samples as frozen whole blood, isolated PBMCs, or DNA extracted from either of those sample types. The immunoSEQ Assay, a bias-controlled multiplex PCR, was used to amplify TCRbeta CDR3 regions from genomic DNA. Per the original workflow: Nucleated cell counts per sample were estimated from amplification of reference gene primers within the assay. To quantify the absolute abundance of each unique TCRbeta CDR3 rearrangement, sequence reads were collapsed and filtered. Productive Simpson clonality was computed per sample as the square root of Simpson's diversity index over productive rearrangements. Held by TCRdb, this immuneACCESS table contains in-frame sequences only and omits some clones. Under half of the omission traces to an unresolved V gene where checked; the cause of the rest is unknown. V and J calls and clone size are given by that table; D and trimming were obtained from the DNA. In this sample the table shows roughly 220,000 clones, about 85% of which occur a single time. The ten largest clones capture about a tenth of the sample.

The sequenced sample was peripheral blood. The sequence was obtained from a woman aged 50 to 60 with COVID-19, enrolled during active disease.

The CDR3 protein is CASSVEIRPGHRNTGELFF. The bases read TGTGCCAGCAGCGTAGAGATCCGCCCGGGACATCGAAACACCGGGGAGCTGTTTTTT. The sequence is built from TRBV9 and TRBJ2-2; a weak D assignment points to TRBD1 (6 bases agree). Reading from cysteine to phenylalanine, the CDR3 counts 19 amino acids. Only CDR3 DNA remains: 57 bases, in frame from the first base. CDR1 and CDR2, looked up from the germline V gene, are SGDLS and YYNGEE. V and J are truncated by 0 bases and 2 bases respectively, leaving an intervening sequence of 20 bases.